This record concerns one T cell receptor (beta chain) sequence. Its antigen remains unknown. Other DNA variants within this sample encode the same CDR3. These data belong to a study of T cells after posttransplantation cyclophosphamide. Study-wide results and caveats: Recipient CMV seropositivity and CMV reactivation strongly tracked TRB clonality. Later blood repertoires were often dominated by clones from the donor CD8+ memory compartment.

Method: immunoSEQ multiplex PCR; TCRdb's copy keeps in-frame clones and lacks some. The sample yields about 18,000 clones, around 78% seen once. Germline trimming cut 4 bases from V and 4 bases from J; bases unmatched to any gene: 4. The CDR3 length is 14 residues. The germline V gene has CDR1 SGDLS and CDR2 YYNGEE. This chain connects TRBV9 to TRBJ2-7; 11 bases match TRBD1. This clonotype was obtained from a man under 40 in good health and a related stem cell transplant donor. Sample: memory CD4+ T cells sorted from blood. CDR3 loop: CASSPGQGAYEQYF. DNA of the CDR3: TGTGCCAGCAGCCCCGGACAGGGGGCATACGAGCAGTACTTC.